This paragraph covers one T cell receptor beta chain sequence. The antigen remains undetermined. The sample is drawn from a study of T cells in Graves' hyperthyroidism and ophthalmopathy. There were TCR beta CDR3 regions amplified from RNA transcripts. The primer set for the first-round RT-PCR of the TCR CDR3 was HTBI. From the multiplex PCR reads, TCRdb called clonotypes with MiXCR, one entry per CDR3 protein. The profile shows around 200,000 distinct CDR3 sequences, 18% of them singletons. The diagnoses drew upon clinical symptoms, serum thyroxine and TRAb, thyroid ultrasound and orbital computed tomography. CDR1 is MDHEN and CDR2 is SYDVKM in the germline V gene. The CDR3 length is 12 residues. The junction had 4 bases not matched to a gene; V was cut back by 11 bases and J by 4 bases. Whole-study results and caveats: Blood also contained most expanded thyroid clonotypes above 0.001.

This clonotype was obtained from a middle-aged man with Graves' hyperthyroidism. J is TRBJ1-4 and V is TRBV28; 7 bases fit TRBD1. The sequencing input was blood. CDR3 amino acids: CASGTVNEKLFF. The CDR3 DNA sequence: TGTGCCTCTGGGACAGTTAATGAAAAACTGTTTTTT.